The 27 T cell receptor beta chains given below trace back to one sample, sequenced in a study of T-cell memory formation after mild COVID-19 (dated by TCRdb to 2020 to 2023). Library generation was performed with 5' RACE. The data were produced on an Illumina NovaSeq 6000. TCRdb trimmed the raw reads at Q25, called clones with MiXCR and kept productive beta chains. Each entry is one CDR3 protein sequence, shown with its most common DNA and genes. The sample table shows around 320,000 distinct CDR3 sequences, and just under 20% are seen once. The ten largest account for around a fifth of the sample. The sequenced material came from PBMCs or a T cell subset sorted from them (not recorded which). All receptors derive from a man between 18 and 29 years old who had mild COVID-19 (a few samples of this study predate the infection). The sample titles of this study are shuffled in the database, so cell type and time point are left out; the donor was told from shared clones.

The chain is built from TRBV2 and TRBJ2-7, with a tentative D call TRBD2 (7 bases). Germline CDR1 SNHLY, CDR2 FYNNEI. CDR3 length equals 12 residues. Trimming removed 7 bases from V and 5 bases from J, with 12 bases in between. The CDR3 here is CASTGGLDEQYV. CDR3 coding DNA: TGTGCCAGCACCGGGGGGCTAGACGAGCAGTACGTC.

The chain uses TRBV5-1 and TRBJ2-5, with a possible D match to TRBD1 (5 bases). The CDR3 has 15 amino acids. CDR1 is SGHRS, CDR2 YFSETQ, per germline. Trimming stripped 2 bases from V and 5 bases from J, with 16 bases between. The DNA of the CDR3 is TGCGCCAGCAGCTTCCAAGGGGCCCAAGGGGAGACCCAGTACTTC. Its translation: CASSFQGAQGETQYF.

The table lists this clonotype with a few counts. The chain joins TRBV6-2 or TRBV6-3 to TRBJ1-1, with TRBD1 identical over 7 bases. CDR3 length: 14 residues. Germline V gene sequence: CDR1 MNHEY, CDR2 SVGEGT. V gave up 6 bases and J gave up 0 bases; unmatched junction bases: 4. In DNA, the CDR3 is TGTGCCAGCAGCTGGGACAGACTGAACACTGAAGCTTTCTTT. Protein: CASSWDRLNTEAFF.

CDR3 loop: CSASGTGGSPLHF. DNA for the CDR3: TGCAGTGCATCCGGGACAGGGGGTTCACCCCTCCACTTT. The chain links TRBV20-1 to TRBJ1-6; TRBD1 matches 11 bases. Trimming at V came to 6 bases and at J to 9 bases, leaving 4 bases not matched to a gene. This CDR3 has 13 residues. Per the germline V gene, CDR1 is DFQATT and CDR2 is SNEGSKA (reference sequence).

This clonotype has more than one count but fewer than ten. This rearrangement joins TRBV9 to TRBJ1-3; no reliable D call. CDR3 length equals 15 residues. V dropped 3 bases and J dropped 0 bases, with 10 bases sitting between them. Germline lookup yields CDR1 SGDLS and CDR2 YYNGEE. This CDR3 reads CASSADVSSGNTIYF. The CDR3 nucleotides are TGTGCCAGCAGCGCCGACGTGTCCTCTGGAAACACCATATATTTT. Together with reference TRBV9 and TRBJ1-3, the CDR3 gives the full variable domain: DSGVTQTPKHLITATGQRVTLRCSPRSGDLSVYWYQQSLDQGLQFLIQYYNGEERAKGNILERFSAQQFPDLHSELNLSSLELGDSALYFCASSADVSSGNTIYFGEGSWLTVV.

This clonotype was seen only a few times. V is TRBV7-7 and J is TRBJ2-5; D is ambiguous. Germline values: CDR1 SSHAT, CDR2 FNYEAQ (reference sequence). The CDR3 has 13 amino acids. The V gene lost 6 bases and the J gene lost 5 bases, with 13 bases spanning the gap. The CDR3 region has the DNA TGTGCCAGCAGGCAGGACGCCCGGGAGACCCAGTACTTC. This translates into CASRQDARETQYF.

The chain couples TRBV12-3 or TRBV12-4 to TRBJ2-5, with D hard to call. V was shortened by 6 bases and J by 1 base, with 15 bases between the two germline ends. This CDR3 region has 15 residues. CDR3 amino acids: CASSLSSGSQETQYF. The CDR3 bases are TGTGCCAGCAGCCTGTCATCCGGGTCCCAAGAGACCCAGTACTTC.

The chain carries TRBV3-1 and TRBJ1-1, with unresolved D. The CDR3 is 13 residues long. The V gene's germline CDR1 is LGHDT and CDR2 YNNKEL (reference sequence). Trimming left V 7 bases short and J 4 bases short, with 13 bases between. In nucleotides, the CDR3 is TGTGCCAGCACCTTGGGTGGGAGCACTGAAGCTTTCTTT. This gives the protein CASTLGGSTEAFF.

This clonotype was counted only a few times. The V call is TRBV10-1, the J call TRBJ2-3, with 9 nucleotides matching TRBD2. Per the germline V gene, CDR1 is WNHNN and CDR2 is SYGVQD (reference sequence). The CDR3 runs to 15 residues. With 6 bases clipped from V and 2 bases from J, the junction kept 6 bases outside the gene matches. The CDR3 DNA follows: TGCGCCAGCAGCCGTAGCGGGGGCTTCACAGATACGCAGTATTTT. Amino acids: CASSRSGGFTDTQYF.

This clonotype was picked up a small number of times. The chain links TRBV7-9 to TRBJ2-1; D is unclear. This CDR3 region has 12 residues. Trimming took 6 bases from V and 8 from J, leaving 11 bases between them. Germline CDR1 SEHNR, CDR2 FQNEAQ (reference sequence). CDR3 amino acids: CASSYQVDEQFF. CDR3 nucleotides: TGTGCCAGCAGTTACCAGGTGGATGAGCAGTTCTTC.

For the CDR3, the DNA is TGTGCCAGCAGCGCGGCCCACAGGGGCAACACTGAAGCTTTCTTT. This encodes CASSAAHRGNTEAFF. The V call is TRBV5-4, the J call TRBJ1-1; 7 nucleotides match TRBD1. J was trimmed by 2 bases and V by 4 bases; bases with no gene match: 8. Germline V gene lookup returns CDR1 SGHNT and CDR2 YYREEE (reference sequence). The CDR3 totals 15 residues.

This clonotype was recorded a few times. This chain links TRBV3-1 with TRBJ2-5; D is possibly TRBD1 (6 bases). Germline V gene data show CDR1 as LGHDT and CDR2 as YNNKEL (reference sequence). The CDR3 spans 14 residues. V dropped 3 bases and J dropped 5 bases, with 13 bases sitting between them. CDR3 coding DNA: TGTGCCAGCAGCCAGAGGGGGACGTTGGAGACCCAGTACTTC. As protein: CASSQRGTLETQYF.

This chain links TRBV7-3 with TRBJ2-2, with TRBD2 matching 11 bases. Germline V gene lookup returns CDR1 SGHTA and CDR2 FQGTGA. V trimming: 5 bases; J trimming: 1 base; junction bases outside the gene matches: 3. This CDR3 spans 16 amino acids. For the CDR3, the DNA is TGTGCCAGCAGCATCACTAGCGGGGGGAACACCGGGGAGCTGTTTTTT. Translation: CASSITSGGNTGELFF.

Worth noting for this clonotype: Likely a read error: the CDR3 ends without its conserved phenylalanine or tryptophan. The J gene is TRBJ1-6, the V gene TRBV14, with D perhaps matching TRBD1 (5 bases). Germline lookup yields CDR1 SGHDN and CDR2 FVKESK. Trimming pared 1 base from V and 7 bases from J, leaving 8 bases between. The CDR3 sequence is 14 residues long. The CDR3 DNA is TGTGCCAGCAGCCAAGTGGCAGGGAATTCACCCCTCCACTCT. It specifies CASSQVAGNSPLHS.

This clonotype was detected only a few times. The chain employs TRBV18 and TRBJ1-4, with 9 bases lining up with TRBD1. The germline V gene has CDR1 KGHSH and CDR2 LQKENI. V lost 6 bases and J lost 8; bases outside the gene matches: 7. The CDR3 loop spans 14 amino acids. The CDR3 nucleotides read TGTGCCAGCTCCCCCGGGACAGGGAGCGAAAAACTGTTTTTT. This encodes CASSPGTGSEKLFF.

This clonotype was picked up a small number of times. The chain's CDR3 is CASSLVDRGRSPLHF. CDR3 coding DNA: TGTGCCAGCAGCTTAGTGGACAGGGGCCGTTCACCCCTCCACTTT. The chain uses TRBV7-9 and TRBJ1-6; 9 bases align to TRBD1. CDR3 length: 15 residues. The germline V gene has CDR1 SEHNR and CDR2 FQNEAQ (reference sequence). V was clipped by 1 base and J by 9 bases; unmatched bases: 4.

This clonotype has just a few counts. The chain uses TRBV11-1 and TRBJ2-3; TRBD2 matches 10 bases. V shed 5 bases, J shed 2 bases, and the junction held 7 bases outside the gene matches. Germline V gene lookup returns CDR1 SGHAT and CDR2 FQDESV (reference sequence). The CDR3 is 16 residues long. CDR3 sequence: CASSARTSGNTDTQYF. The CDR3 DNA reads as TGTGCCAGCAGCGCGCGGACTAGCGGCAACACAGATACGCAGTATTTT.

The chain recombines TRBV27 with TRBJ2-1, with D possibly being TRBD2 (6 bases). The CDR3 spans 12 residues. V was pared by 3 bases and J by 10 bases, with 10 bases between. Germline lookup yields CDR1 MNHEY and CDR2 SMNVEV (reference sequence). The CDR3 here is CASSFPGLEQFF. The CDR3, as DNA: TGTGCCAGCAGTTTCCCCGGACTAGAGCAGTTCTTC.

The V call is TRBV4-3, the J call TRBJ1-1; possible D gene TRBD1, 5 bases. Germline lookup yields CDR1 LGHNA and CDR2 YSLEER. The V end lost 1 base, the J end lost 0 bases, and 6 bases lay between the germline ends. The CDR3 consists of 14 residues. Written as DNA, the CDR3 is TGCGCCAGCAGCCAAGGACAGATGAACACTGAAGCTTTCTTT. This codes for CASSQGQMNTEAFF.

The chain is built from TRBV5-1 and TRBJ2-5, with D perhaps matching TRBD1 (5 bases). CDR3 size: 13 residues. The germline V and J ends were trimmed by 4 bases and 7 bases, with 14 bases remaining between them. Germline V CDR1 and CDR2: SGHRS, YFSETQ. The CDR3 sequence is CASSLELQGTQYF. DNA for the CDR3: TGCGCCAGCAGCCTGGAACTTCAGGGGACCCAGTACTTC.

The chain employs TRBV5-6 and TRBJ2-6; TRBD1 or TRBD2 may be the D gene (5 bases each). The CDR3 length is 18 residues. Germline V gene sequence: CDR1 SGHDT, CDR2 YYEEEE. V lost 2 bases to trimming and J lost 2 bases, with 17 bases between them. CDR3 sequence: CASSFRGTVSPGANVLTF. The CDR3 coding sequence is TGTGCCAGCAGCTTTCGAGGGACCGTAAGCCCTGGGGCCAACGTCCTGACTTTC.

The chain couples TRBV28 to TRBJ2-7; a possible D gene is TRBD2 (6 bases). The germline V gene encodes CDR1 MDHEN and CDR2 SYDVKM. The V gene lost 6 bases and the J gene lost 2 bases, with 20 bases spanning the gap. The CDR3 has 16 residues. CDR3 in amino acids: CASSDPSGTPTYEQYF. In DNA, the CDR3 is TGTGCCAGCAGCGACCCCTCCGGGACTCCCACCTACGAGCAGTACTTC.

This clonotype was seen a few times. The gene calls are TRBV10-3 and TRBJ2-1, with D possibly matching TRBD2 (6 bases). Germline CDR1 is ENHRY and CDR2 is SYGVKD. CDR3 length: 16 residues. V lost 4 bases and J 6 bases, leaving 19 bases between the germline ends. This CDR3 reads CAISGPGTRGPNEQFF. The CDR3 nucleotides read TGTGCCATCAGTGGACCCGGGACGCGGGGACCCAATGAGCAGTTCTTC.

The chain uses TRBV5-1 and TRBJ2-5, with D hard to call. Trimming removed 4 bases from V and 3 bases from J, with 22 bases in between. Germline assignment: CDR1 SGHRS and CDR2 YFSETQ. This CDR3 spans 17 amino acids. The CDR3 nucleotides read TGCGCCAGCAGCGGGAATGGGGTTAGGTTTCGCAAAGAGACCCAGTACTTC. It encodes CASSGNGVRFRKETQYF.

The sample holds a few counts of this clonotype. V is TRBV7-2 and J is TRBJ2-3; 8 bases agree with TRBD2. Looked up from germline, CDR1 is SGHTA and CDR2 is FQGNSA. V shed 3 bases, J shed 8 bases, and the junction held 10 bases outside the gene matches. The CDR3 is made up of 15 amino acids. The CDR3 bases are TGTGCCAGCAGCTTCGGCCCGGGGGGGCAGGGTACGCAGTATTTT. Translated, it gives CASSFGPGGQGTQYF.

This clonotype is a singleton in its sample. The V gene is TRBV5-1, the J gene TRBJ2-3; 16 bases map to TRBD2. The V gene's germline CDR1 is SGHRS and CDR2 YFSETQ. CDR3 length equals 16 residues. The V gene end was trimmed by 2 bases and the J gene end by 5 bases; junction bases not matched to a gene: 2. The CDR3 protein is CASSFGTSGGEDTQYF. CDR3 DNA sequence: TGCGCCAGCAGCTTCGGGACTAGCGGGGGGGAAGATACGCAGTATTTT.

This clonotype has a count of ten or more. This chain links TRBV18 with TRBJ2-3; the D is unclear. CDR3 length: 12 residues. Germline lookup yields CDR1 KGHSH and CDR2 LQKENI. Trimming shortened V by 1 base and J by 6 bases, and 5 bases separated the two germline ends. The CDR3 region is CASSPLRDTQYF. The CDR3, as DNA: TGTGCCAGCTCACCACTAAGGGATACGCAGTATTTT.